Sequencing of this T cell receptor (beta chain) was carried out in a study of cytomegalovirus exposure and HLA in healthy donors. Overall study findings and caveats: Most TCR sequences were rare, but some public TCRs occurred in many donors. Under in vitro conditions, a few CMV-associated chains were confirmed as specific for CMV antigens. TCR clusters originating in the first cohort tended to co-occur in the roughly 120 validation repertoires, according to a later analysis.

Comments on this clone: Its antigen is not identified.

Among the 120 subjects of the validation cohort, separate from the roughly 650-subject first cohort, were the donors. The V segment lost 6 bases and the J segment 14 bases; nucleotides outside the gene matches: 9. CDR1 is SGHAT and CDR2 is FQNNGV in the germline V gene. The CDR3 is 12 amino acids. Assay: immunoSEQ multiplex PCR; the TCRdb copy retains only in-frame clones and omits some. The sample lists about 66,000 clones; 95% to 98% were seen once. The sequencing sample was made of PBMCs. The rearrangement uses TRBV11-2 and TRBJ2-1; 8 bases fit TRBD1. The TCR originated in a woman between 18 and 30 years old in good health and CMV-seropositive. CDR3: CASRRTGLEEFF. The CDR3 DNA follows: TGTGCCAGCAGGCGGACAGGGCTGGAGGAGTTCTTC.